This TCR beta chain derives from a study of shared clonotypes between healthy human individuals. Study-wide background: The donors, a couple of women and a few men, were aged 18 to 49. General study findings and limits: Tissue TCR repertoires likely differ from these blood-only repertoires.

Points on this clone: As yet, its antigen is unknown.

V shed 0 bases and J shed 0 bases, with 12 bases lying between them. The CDR3 has 15 amino acids. CDR1 and CDR2 (germline): GTSNPN, SVGIG (reference sequence). Measured with immunoSEQ multiplex PCR; TCRdb has only the in-frame clones, and not every one. The sample contains 450,000 to 500,000 clones, approximately 78% of which appear only once. The receptor comes from a woman aged 40 to 50 in good health. Some clones in this sample may be carry-over from other donors' samples. V gene TRBV30 combines with J gene TRBJ2-7; unclear D gene. Sequencing used PBMCs. CDR3 nucleotide sequence: TGTGCCTGGAGTGTCGCCCTGGGAAGCTCCTACGAGCAGTACTTC. As protein: CAWSVALGSSYEQYF.